A selection of T cell receptor beta chains follows, all from one sample in a study of blood T cells in healthy people across ages. Via MiXCR, TCRdb re-called the 5' RACE reads, giving one row per CDR3 protein. Of hundreds of thousands of distinct CDR3 sequences in the sample, around 27% are singletons; the top ten hold 3% to 4%. These data also featured in a second study, about T cells of mothers and their children.

Sequenced sample: blood. Receptors were obtained from a boy between 2 and 15 years old in good health. Both conserved end residues are part of each CDR3. The order of the fields is V gene, CDR3 protein.

>TRBV5-1
CASSLGGGTEQFF
>TRBV6-6
CASSTDRGREKLFF
>TRBV4-1
CASSQESWGNRPQHF
>TRBV9
CASSPRSGGAGETQYF
>TRBV12-3/TRBV12-4
CASSLMAGELFF
>TRBV7-2
CASSRTVNTGELFF
>TRBV20-1
CSAREAGTTDTQYF
>TRBV25-1
CASSEGLAGTGELFF
>TRBV20-1
CSASPPGQGISYEQYF
>TRBV7-9
CASSFPSGANVLTF
>TRBV12-5
CASGINGLAGDEQFF
>TRBV20-1
CSARPETGGYTF
>TRBV2
CASTASSYNEQFF
>TRBV20-1
CSARDWTGRLYGYTF
>TRBV20-1
CSGSQGKVSYEQYF
>TRBV29-1
CSVEVGTGYNEQFF
>TRBV4-3
CASSQTSGSPKYF
>TRBV20-1
CSAIGLAGVTSTDTQYF
>TRBV27
CASSRGRILEQFF
>TRBV15
CATSRVTSVVTQYF
>TRBV2
CASRAGTYEQYF
>TRBV27
CASSQGFGPYEQYF
>TRBV5-1
CASSSDSPEGYGYTF
>TRBV12-3/TRBV12-4
CASSYRDTFQETQYF